This section outlines one TCR beta chain sequence together with its context. Its specificity is not known. The sample originates from a study of shared clonotypes between healthy human individuals. Study-wide results and limits: With few donors, the genetic and exposure-history diversity represented was limited.

About 100 million PBMCs per unsorted sample were used for genomic DNA. Data came from immunoSEQ multiplex PCR; TCRdb stores just in-frame clones and leaves some out. The sample records nearly 500,000 clones, 76% being singletons. Material: PBMCs. The source is a woman between 35 and 50 years old in good health. Some clones in this sample may be carry-over from other donors' samples.

The CDR3 is CASSFTYNEQFF. In DNA form, the CDR3 reads TGTGCCAGTAGTTTTACCTACAATGAGCAGTTCTTC. The gene calls are TRBV19 and TRBJ2-1; D is ambiguous. CDR3 size: 12 residues. Trimming stripped 5 bases from V and 2 bases from J, with 4 bases between. From germline, CDR1 is LNHDA and CDR2 SQIVND (reference sequence).